Sequencing of this T cell receptor (beta chain) was carried out in a study of beta chain features in type 1 diabetes. Study-wide results and limits: The study left unresolved whether HLA type influences TCRB rearrangement. Type 1 diabetes patients had VDJ junctions that carried fewer insertions and more deletions.

The germline V gene encodes CDR1 LNHDA and CDR2 SQIVND (reference sequence). Trimming cost V 4 bases and J 6 bases; bases outside gene matches: 5. This CDR3 spans 15 amino acids. A remark on this clone: No antigen is known for it.

Expressed TCRB transcripts were sequenced because the isolated RNA had all been reverse transcribed beforehand. An average about 3.6 million reads came from naive, central memory and regulatory T cell samples. Only in-frame clones appear in the TCRdb table, and some are missing; sequencing was by immunoSEQ multiplex PCR. In the table there are more than 300,000 clones, around 12% of which are singletons. V gene TRBV19 combines with J gene TRBJ1-5; 11 bases are a match to TRBD1. The sequenced sample was naive CD4+ T cells from blood. The sequence was collected from a man between 18 and 29 years old in good health. The CDR3 coding sequence is TGTGCCAGTAGTAGGGGACAGGGGGTTGGTCAGCCCCAGCATTTT. Its protein product is CASSRGQGVGQPQHF.